A selection of T cell receptor beta chains follows, all from one sample in a study of response to subunit inactivated influenza vaccine. TCRdb processed the RT-PCR reads anew with MiXCR; each CDR3 protein has one entry. The data show hundreds of thousands of distinct CDR3 sequences, with roughly 15% seen just once and 7.5% to 9% held by the top ten. The sample here was PBMCs from blood, taken roughly 2 weeks before vaccination. The origin of the receptors is a man between 50 and 59 years old who received an inactivated influenza vaccine. CDR3s include the opening cysteine and the closing phenylalanine or tryptophan. Fields, in order: CDR3 length, D gene, V gene, J gene, clone size, CDR3 protein, CDR3 DNA. D genes are given only for firm matches. The size of a clone is reported for some rows only, either as once, few or many, or as a class for expanded clones.

>13|-|TRBV29-1|TRBJ2-5|-
CSVDSRGVQTQYF
TGCAGCGTTGACAGCAGGGGGGTCCAGACCCAGTACTTC
>16|-|TRBV3-1|TRBJ2-2|few
CASSQYGGANTGELFF
TGTGCCAGCAGCCAATACGGGGGAGCGAACACCGGGGAGCTGTTTTTT
>15|TRBD2|TRBV6-2/TRBV6-3|TRBJ2-7|-
CASSDLAGGTYEQYF
TGTGCCAGCAGTGATCTAGCGGGAGGAACCTACGAGCAGTACTTC
>15|-|TRBV12-3/TRBV12-4|TRBJ2-2|few
CASSLVGLNTGELFF
TGTGCCAGCAGTTTGGTAGGGCTTAACACCGGGGAGCTGTTTTTT
>15|TRBD1|TRBV7-9|TRBJ2-7|-
CASSGAGTGNYEQYF
TGTGCCAGCAGCGGAGCTGGGACAGGGAACTACGAGCAGTACTTC
>14|TRBD2|TRBV2|TRBJ2-5|many
CASSGLAGRETQYF
TGTGCCAGCAGTGGTCTAGCGGGCAGGGAGACCCAGTACTTC
>15|TRBD2|TRBV20-1|TRBJ2-3|few
CSASTASGRQDTQYF
TGCAGTGCTAGTACGGCTAGCGGGAGGCAAGATACGCAGTATTTT
>15|-|TRBV27|TRBJ1-2|-
CASSSNYLGLVAFTF
TGTGCCAGCAGTTCGAATTACTTAGGACTCGTGGCTTTCACCTTC
>14|TRBD2|TRBV6-1|TRBJ2-7|-
CASTGTSGGYEQYF
TGTGCCAGCACCGGGACTAGCGGGGGATACGAGCAGTACTTC
>14|-|TRBV19|TRBJ2-1|few
CASSTRRVSDEQFF
TGTGCCAGTAGTACCCGTCGGGTTTCAGACGAGCAGTTCTTC
>14|-|TRBV18|TRBJ1-1|-
CASSPREGYTEAFF
TGTGCCAGCTCACCGCGAGAGGGATACACTGAAGCTTTCTTT
>14|-|TRBV15|TRBJ2-1|few
CATSRDWTDNEQFF
TGTGCCACCAGCAGAGATTGGACAGACAATGAGCAGTTCTTC
>16|-|TRBV24-1|TRBJ2-3|-
CATSDRNRDFTDTQYF
TGTGCCACCAGTGACCGAAACAGGGATTTCACAGATACGCAGTATTTT
>18|-|TRBV27|TRBJ2-6|few
CASRLSRGILSGANVLTF
TGTGCCAGCCGCCTATCAAGGGGCATACTCTCTGGGGCCAACGTCCTGACTTTC
>14|-|TRBV7-9|TRBJ2-3|-
CASSATWAADTQYF
TGTGCCAGCAGCGCAACTTGGGCAGCAGATACGCAGTATTTT
>16|-|TRBV12-3/TRBV12-4|TRBJ1-6|-
CASSLGLRDGISPLHF
TGTGCCAGCAGTTTAGGATTAAGGGACGGAATTTCACCCCTCCACTTT
>16|-|TRBV24-1|TRBJ2-2|few
CATSDLSVVIGGELFF
TGTGCCACCAGTGATTTGTCCGTGGTGATAGGCGGGGAGCTGTTTTTT
>16|-|TRBV5-1|TRBJ2-3|many
CASSLDGAGSTDTQYF
TGCGCCAGCAGCTTGGACGGGGCAGGGAGCACAGATACGCAGTATTTT
>16|-|TRBV4-1|TRBJ2-4|few
CASSRIHPGPKNIQYF
TGCGCCAGCAGCCGCATACACCCAGGGCCGAAAAACATTCAGTACTTC
>14|-|TRBV5-1|TRBJ2-7|many
CASSLIESSYEQYF
TGCGCCAGCAGCCTAATCGAAAGCTCCTACGAGCAGTACTTC
>15|TRBD1|TRBV14|TRBJ2-1|few
CASSRQGAFYSEQFF
TGTGCCAGCAGCCGACAGGGGGCATTTTATAGTGAGCAGTTCTTC
>14|TRBD1|TRBV7-9|TRBJ1-5|-
CASSSGGYGQPQHF
TGTGCCAGCAGCTCAGGGGGCTACGGTCAGCCCCAGCATTTT
>13|-|TRBV20-1|TRBJ2-5|once
CSASPPAQETQYF
TGCAGTGCTAGCCCCCCTGCCCAAGAGACCCAGTACTTC
>13|-|TRBV27|TRBJ2-7|many
CATGTLPLYEQYF
TGTGCCACCGGGACTCTACCACTTTACGAGCAGTACTTC
>15|TRBD2|TRBV7-2|TRBJ2-4|few
CASSLVASGRGIQYF
TGTGCCAGCAGCTTAGTAGCTAGCGGCCGCGGCATTCAGTACTTC
>16|-|TRBV2|TRBJ2-3|many
CASTRGTEASTDTQYF
TGTGCCAGCACTCGAGGGACGGAAGCTAGCACAGATACGCAGTATTTT
>15|-|TRBV6-2/TRBV6-3|TRBJ2-7|-
CASSSLAISSYEQYF
TGTGCCAGCAGTTCTTTGGCGATCAGCTCCTACGAGCAGTACTTC
>12|-|TRBV20-1|TRBJ2-7|few
CSAFRDTYEQYF
TGCAGTGCTTTCCGGGACACCTACGAGCAGTACTTC
>15|TRBD2|TRBV4-2|TRBJ2-7|few
CASSQGLAVSYEQYF
TGTGCCAGCAGCCAAGGACTAGCGGTCTCCTACGAGCAGTACTTC
>15|TRBD1|TRBV9|TRBJ2-2|few
CASSIDRDRTGELFF
TGTGCCAGCAGCATAGACAGGGACCGAACCGGGGAGCTGTTTTTT
>15|-|TRBV28|TRBJ1-3|-
CASSPPIGGGNTIYF
TGTGCCAGCAGTCCCCCTATCGGGGGTGGAAACACCATATATTTT
>16|-|TRBV3-1|TRBJ2-5|few
CASRAIGGTLQETQYF
TGTGCCAGCAGAGCCATCGGGGGGACACTTCAAGAGACCCAGTACTTC
>14|-|TRBV4-1|TRBJ1-1|many
CASSQGQVNTEAFF
TGCGCCAGCAGCCAAGGGCAGGTGAACACTGAAGCTTTCTTT
>15|TRBD1|TRBV7-6|TRBJ2-7|many
CASSLEGGATTEQYF
TGTGCCAGCAGCTTAGAAGGGGGCGCAACCACCGAGCAGTACTTC
>14|TRBD1|TRBV2|TRBJ2-7|few
CASTLDRGSYEQYF
TGTGCCAGCACCCTGGACAGGGGCTCCTACGAGCAGTACTTC
>14|-|TRBV4-3|TRBJ1-1|-
CASRRTGSNTEAFF
TGCGCCAGCAGGCGCACAGGGTCGAACACTGAAGCTTTCTTT
>17|TRBD2|TRBV5-1|TRBJ2-3|many
CASSLASSSGGTDTQYF
TGCGCCAGCAGCTTGGCCAGTTCTAGCGGTGGCACAGATACGCAGTATTTT
>15|TRBD2|TRBV7-7|TRBJ2-1|-
CASSRLAGEGNEQFF
TGTGCTAGCAGCCGACTAGCGGGGGAGGGCAATGAGCAGTTCTTC